This TCR beta chain was retrieved from a study of technical replicates of blood from several donors (dated by TCRdb to 2015 to 2018). A note on this clone: The specificity of this receptor is unknown. Per-base qualities were not stored, and no clone one base away is much larger.

Receptor libraries were prepared by the immunoSEQ multiplex PCR assay. In its TCRdb copy, this immuneACCESS table keeps in-frame sequences only and misses some clones. Where compared with another copy, unresolved V genes explain less than half of these, and the others have no known cause. A total of about 73,000 clones appear in this sample, 90% to 95% of them only once. Jointly, the top ten make up about 4.3% of the sample. The CDR3 starts with the cysteine, ends with the phenylalanine, and has 13 residues. The read is trimmed to its CDR3 DNA, 39 bases read in frame from base 1. Looking up the germline V gene yields CDR1 SGHTA and CDR2 FQGNSA. V and J are truncated by 3 bases and 6 bases respectively, leaving an intervening sequence of 8 bases.

Sequenced: PBMCs. The V and J genes are TRBV7-2 and TRBJ2-2, with the D segment identity uncertain. The TCR sequence derives from a human donor in good health. Some clones in this sample may be carry-over from other donors' samples. Here is the DNA: TGTGCCAGCAGCTTCAGGCACGCCGGGGAGCTGTTTTTT. It translates to CASSFRHAGELFF.